Below are 20 T cell receptor beta chains sequenced from a single sample in a study of cytomegalovirus exposure and HLA in healthy donors. The primer mix had 60 Vbeta and 13 Jbeta primers. The repertoire was sequenced with immunoSEQ multiplex PCR; TCRdb's copy has only in-frame clones and lacks some. The profile shows 150,000 to 250,000 clones, approximately 79% of them singletons. The specimen sequenced was PBMCs. Every receptor here comes from a woman in her 30s in good health and CMV-seropositive.

The rearrangement joins TRBV21-1 to TRBJ2-7; TRBD2 is the table's D call, not checked against the DNA. TRBV21-1 is a listed pseudogene. The length of the CDR3 is 17 residues. The CDR3 coding sequence is TGTGCCAGCAGCAAACCCCTTGGGCGGGGGCGATCCTACGAGCAGTACTTC. This codes for CASSKPLGRGRSYEQYF.

This sequence joins TRBV7-9 and TRBJ1-1; 7 nucleotides match TRBD1. The CDR3 covers 14 residues. Germline V gene lookup returns CDR1 SEHNR and CDR2 FQNEAQ (reference sequence). V was pared by 5 bases and J by 1 base, with 4 bases of the junction left unmatched. The CDR3 bases are TGTGCCAGCAGCCGTCAGGGGGGGAACACTGAAGCTTTCTTT. Translated: CASSRQGGNTEAFF.

This clone is a singleton in its sample. The J gene is TRBJ2-7, the V gene TRBV6-5, with TRBD1 matching 8 bases. V was clipped by 2 bases and J by 7 bases; unmatched bases: 7. Germline V gene sequence: CDR1 MNHEY, CDR2 SVGAGI. The CDR3 covers 14 residues. CDR3 coding DNA: TGTGCCAGCAGTTACGCCAGGGGGCGTTTTGAGCAGTACTTC. Protein product: CASSYARGRFEQYF.

A few counts support this clone. DNA of the CDR3: TGTGCCAGCAGCTCGACCAGAGGGATCAACTATGGCTACACCTTC. It translates to CASSSTRGINYGYTF. This chain links TRBV9 with TRBJ1-2; D is ambiguous. The CDR3 has 15 residues. V dropped 4 bases and J dropped 2 bases, with 15 bases sitting between them. CDR1 SGDLS and CDR2 YYNGEE come from the germline V gene.

This clone appeared a single time. The chain is built from TRBV7-8 and TRBJ1-5; 10 bases line up with TRBD1. The CDR3 is 16 residues long. V lost 5 bases to trimming and J lost 1 base; unmatched junction nucleotides: 5. Germline V gives CDR1 SGHVS, CDR2 FQNEAQ. CDR3 sequence (DNA): TGTGCCAGCAGCCCGTGGACAGGGGGAAGCAATCAGCCCCAGCATTTT. It is translated as CASSPWTGGSNQPQHF.

The chain uses TRBV18 and TRBJ2-3; TRBD2 matches at 7 bases. CDR1 KGHSH and CDR2 LQKENI come from the germline V gene. V trimming: 1 base; J trimming: 2 bases; junction bases outside the gene matches: 6. CDR3 size: 16 residues. As DNA, the CDR3 is TGTGCCAGCTCACCACAAAGCCGGGGGGTCACAGATACGCAGTATTTT. Encoded protein: CASSPQSRGVTDTQYF.

The V call is TRBV19, the J call TRBJ1-5, with 10 bases matching TRBD1. Unmatched junction bases numbered 5, after V lost 3 bases and J lost 0 bases. CDR1 LNHDA and CDR2 SQIVND come from the germline V gene (reference sequence). The CDR3 is 17 amino acids. The CDR3 spells CASSMTGGHDSNQPQHF. For the CDR3, the DNA is TGTGCCAGTAGTATGACAGGGGGCCACGATAGCAATCAGCCCCAGCATTTT.

The chain is built from TRBV7-2 and TRBJ2-7; 13 bases map to TRBD2. The CDR3 runs 16 residues. Trimming removed 5 bases from V and 2 bases from J; junction bases left unmatched: 6. CDR1 and CDR2 from the germline V gene are SGHTA and FQGNSA. CDR3 DNA: TGTGCCAGCAGCAGAGCGACTAGCGGGAGGCCCTACGAGCAGTACTTC. It yields the protein CASSRATSGRPYEQYF.

The chain is built from TRBV27 and TRBJ1-2, with D unresolved. This CDR3 contains 13 residues. Germline V gives CDR1 MNHEY, CDR2 SMNVEV (reference sequence). The V end was cut by 6 bases, the J end by 4 bases, with 12 bases between. CDR3 in amino acids: CASSPRGLYGYTF. As DNA, the CDR3 is TGTGCCAGCAGCCCTCGAGGGCTCTATGGCTACACCTTC.

The chain employs TRBV18 and TRBJ1-1, with TRBD1 identical over 8 bases. The CDR3 covers 13 residues. Germline V gene data show CDR1 as KGHSH and CDR2 as LQKENI. V dropped 4 bases and J dropped 6; count of bases not matched to a gene: 4. CDR3: CASSQDREAEAFF. Here the CDR3 DNA reads TGTGCCAGCTCACAGGACAGGGAGGCTGAAGCTTTCTTT.

CDR3 region: CASSVPGLAGHTSTDTQYF. The DNA for the CDR3 is TGTGCCAGCAGCGTTCCGGGACTAGCGGGACATACTAGCACAGATACGCAGTATTTT. J is TRBJ2-3 and V is TRBV9, with 13 positions matching TRBD2. The germline V gene encodes CDR1 SGDLS and CDR2 YYNGEE. The V and J ends lost 2 bases and 0 bases, in that order; junction bases with no gene match: 9. CDR3 length: 19 residues.

Only one count was recorded for this clone. The genes are TRBV2 and TRBJ2-7; 8 nucleotides agree with TRBD2. Germline values: CDR1 SNHLY, CDR2 FYNNEI. Trimming removed 2 bases from V and 0 bases from J; junction bases left unmatched: 6. The CDR3 runs to 16 residues. In DNA, the CDR3 is TGTGCCAGCAGTGAATTGGAACTAGCGGCCTCCTACGAGCAGTACTTC. Amino acid sequence: CASSELELAASYEQYF. Full variable domain (outside the CDR3, taken from reference TRBV2 and TRBJ2-7): EPEVTQTPSHQVTQMGQEVILRCVPISNHLYFYWYRQILGQKVEFLVSFYNNEISEKSEIFDDQFSVERPDGSNFTLKIRSTKLEDSAMYFCASSELELAASYEQYFGPGTRLTVT.

This sequence joins TRBV4-1 and TRBJ2-2; 13 bases are shared with TRBD2. CDR1 is MGHRA and CDR2 is YSYEKL in the germline V gene. The V gene end was trimmed by 3 bases and the J gene end by 6 bases; junction bases not matched to a gene: 7. The CDR3 length is 17 residues. CDR3 amino acids: CASSHGLAGVYAGELFF. DNA of the CDR3: TGCGCCAGCAGCCACGGACTAGCGGGAGTTTACGCCGGGGAGCTGTTTTTT.

The V and J genes are TRBV7-8 and TRBJ2-2; 7 bases are a match to TRBD1. Germline CDR1 is SGHVS and CDR2 is FQNEAQ. The V gene end was trimmed by 4 bases and the J gene end by 6 bases; junction bases not matched to a gene: 2. The CDR3 runs 13 residues. CDR3 residues: CASSSQGAGELFF. In DNA, the CDR3 is TGTGCCAGCAGCTCCCAGGGGGCCGGGGAGCTGTTTTTT.

This chain links TRBV2 with TRBJ2-7; D possibly corresponds to TRBD1 (6 bases). CDR3 length: 13 residues. V was trimmed by 5 bases and J by 2 bases, leaving 10 bases between them. CDR1 SNHLY and CDR2 FYNNEI come from the germline V gene. The CDR3 region is CASSQTGTYEQYF. The DNA for the CDR3 is TGTGCCAGCAGTCAGACAGGAACCTACGAGCAGTACTTC.

The chain couples TRBV7-2 to TRBJ2-1, with D tentatively TRBD2 (6 bases). This CDR3 contains 14 residues. Trimming took off 6 bases at V and 7 bases at J, with 16 bases between the two ends. From germline, CDR1 is SGHTA and CDR2 FQGNSA. CDR3 protein: CASSRTGLGNEQFF. CDR3 nucleotides: TGTGCCAGCAGTCGGACGGGACTTGGGAATGAGCAGTTCTTC. The variable domain in full, with the rest retrieved from reference TRBV7-2 and TRBJ2-1, is GAGVSQSPSNKVTEKGKDVELRCDPISGHTALYWYRQSLGQGLEFLIYFQGNSAPDKSGLPSDRFSAERTGGSVSTLTIQRTQQEDSAVYLCASSRTGLGNEQFFGPGTRLTVL.

The V and J genes are TRBV11-3 and TRBJ2-6; D gene ambiguous. This CDR3 has 14 residues. Germline V gene sequence: CDR1 SGHNT, CDR2 YENEEA. Trimming removed 3 bases at V and 2 bases at J, with 5 bases between. As DNA, the CDR3 is TGTGCCAGCAGCTTCCAGACTGGGGCCAACGTCCTGACTTTC. It encodes CASSFQTGANVLTF. The full variable domain, rest sourced from reference TRBV11-3 and TRBJ2-6, is EAGVVQSPRYKIIEKKQPVAFWCNPISGHNTLYWYLQNLGQGPELLIRYENEEAVDDSQLPKDRFSAERLKGVDSTLKIQPAELGDSAVYLCASSFQTGANVLTFGAGSRLTVL.

This clone occurred a few times. The chain carries TRBV6-1 and TRBJ1-4, with TRBD1 matching over 7 bases. CDR3 length equals 13 residues. CDR1 and CDR2 (germline): MNHNS, SASEGT. The junction had 4 bases not matched to a gene; V was cut back by 7 bases and J by 5 bases. CDR3 sequence (DNA): TGTGCCAGCATGGGGACAGAAAATGAAAAACTGTTTTTT. Translating gives CASMGTENEKLFF.

The genes are TRBV30 and TRBJ1-1, with D tentatively TRBD1 (5 bases). The ends were cut back, 3 bases at V and 1 base at J, with 15 bases in the middle. Germline assignment: CDR1 GTSNPN and CDR2 SVGIG (reference sequence). CDR3 length: 15 amino acids. The CDR3 here is CAWSPWGEGNTEAFF. The CDR3 DNA reads TGTGCCTGGAGCCCCTGGGGGGAGGGGAACACTGAAGCTTTCTTT.

The CDR3 protein is CASRLTGLAGYTDTQYF. In DNA form, the CDR3 reads TGCGCCAGCAGACTCACGGGGCTAGCGGGTTACACAGATACGCAGTATTTT. The J gene is TRBJ2-3, the V gene TRBV4-1; 8 bases fit TRBD2. The length of the CDR3 is 17 residues. Germline V CDR1 and CDR2: MGHRA, YSYEKL. V was pared by 6 bases and J by 2 bases, with 13 bases of the junction left unmatched.